A selection of T cell receptor beta chains follows, all from one sample in a study of shared clonotypes between healthy human individuals. Method: immunoSEQ multiplex PCR; TCRdb's copy keeps in-frame clones and lacks some. This sample has 520,000 or so clones; 79% occur once, and the top ten carry 10% to 15%. Source material: PBMCs. Every receptor here comes from a woman in her forties in good health. Some clones in this sample may be carry-over from other donors' samples. The CDR3 runs from the conserved cysteine through the conserved F or W. A D gene is named only where the DNA matches it firmly. Clone size is not always given. Where it is, it says once, few, many or a class for expanded clones.

cdr3_nt	cdr3_aa	cdr3_length	clone_size	d_call	v_call	j_call
TGTGCCAGCAGCGAAGGGACCGAACCTAAGGAAAAACTGTTTTTT	CASSEGTEPKEKLFF	15	few	NA	TRBV9	TRBJ1-4
TGTGCCAGCAGTGAACGTCCGGGAGAGGGCACAGATACGCAGTATTTT	CASSERPGEGTDTQYF	16	NA	NA	TRBV2	TRBJ2-3
TGTGCCAGCAGTTCCCCGGGGGGAGCGAACACCGGGGAGCTGTTTTTT	CASSSPGGANTGELFF	16	few	TRBD2	TRBV28	TRBJ2-2
TGTGCCAGCAGCTTAACTGGACTAGCAGACAATGAGCAGTTCTTC	CASSLTGLADNEQFF	15	NA	TRBD2	TRBV7-3	TRBJ2-1
TGTGCCAGCAGTTACTCCCCGGGACTCCAGATGTTC	CASSYSPGLQMF	12	NA	NA	TRBV6-6	TRBJ2-7
TGTGCCAGCAGCTTAGTGGTAGCGGGGGGGTACGAGCAGTACTTC	CASSLVVAGGYEQYF	15	NA	TRBD2	TRBV7-2	TRBJ2-7
TGTGCCAGCAGCCGCGCCCGAGGACAACAGGTCGAGCAGTACTTC	CASSRARGQQVEQYF	15	NA	NA	TRBV5-8	TRBJ2-7
TGCGCCAGCAGCCCCTCCGGGACTAGCGGGAGAGGTTCCGGCGAGCAGTACTTC	CASSPSGTSGRGSGEQYF	18	NA	TRBD2	TRBV5-1	TRBJ2-7
TGTGCCAGCAGCTTAAGTCCCCATGGGTACAGAGCTGAAGCTTTCTTT	CASSLSPHGYRAEAFF	16	NA	NA	TRBV7-2	TRBJ1-1
TGCGCCAGCAGCGTAGTCGACCTAACGAACACTGAAGCTTTCTTT	CASSVVDLTNTEAFF	15	NA	NA	TRBV5-1	TRBJ1-1
TGTGCCAGCAGCTTGGTACTAGCGGGAGACACAGATACGCAGTATTTT	CASSLVLAGDTDTQYF	16	NA	TRBD2	TRBV5-6	TRBJ2-3
TGTGCCAGTACAACAGGGGTCCAGCCCCAGCATTTT	CASTTGVQPQHF	12	NA	TRBD1	TRBV19	TRBJ1-5
TGTGCCAGCAGTTTTTATACCGGGGAGCTGTTTTTT	CASSFYTGELFF	12	NA	NA	TRBV28	TRBJ2-2
TGTGCCAGCAGCTTAGCGTCAGGGGTTAATAACTTC	CASSLASGVNNF	12	NA	NA	TRBV7-8	TRBJ2-7
TGTGCCAGCAGCTTGGACGACAGGGTTGGCTACACCTTC	CASSLDDRVGYTF	13	NA	TRBD1	TRBV5-4	TRBJ1-2
TGTGCCAGCAGTTACGGGACAGGCGTGATGGATACGCAGTATTTT	CASSYGTGVMDTQYF	15	NA	TRBD1	TRBV6-5	TRBJ2-3
TGTGCCACCAGCAGAACCCCCATGGGGCATTACATTACCTACGAGCAGTACTTC	CATSRTPMGHYITYEQYF	18	NA	NA	TRBV15	TRBJ2-7
TGTGCCAGCAGTTTAGGGTCTGGACAGGGGAACACTGAAGCTTTCTTT	CASSLGSGQGNTEAFF	16	NA	TRBD1	TRBV28	TRBJ1-1
TGTGCCTGGAGTCTTCAGGGGGGGCTGGGCACTGAAGCTTTCTTT	CAWSLQGGLGTEAFF	15	NA	TRBD1	TRBV30	TRBJ1-1
TGTGCCAGCAGTGAACGTGATGGTGACACCGGGGAGCTGTTTTTT	CASSERDGDTGELFF	15	NA	NA	TRBV6-4	TRBJ2-2
TGTGCCAGTAGCGGCTTCGGGAGCTCCTACGAGCAGTACTTC	CASSGFGSSYEQYF	14	once	NA	TRBV19	TRBJ2-7
TGTGCCTGGAGTGGGACAGGGTGGACAGATACGCAGTATTTT	CAWSGTGWTDTQYF	14	NA	TRBD1	TRBV30	TRBJ2-3
TGCGCCAGCAGCTTGAACGTGATGACAGGGGAGGGCGAGCAGTACTTC	CASSLNVMTGEGEQYF	16	NA	NA	TRBV5-1	TRBJ2-7
TGCGCCAGCAGTGTTGGCCCTAGCACAGATACGCAGTATTTT	CASSVGPSTDTQYF	14	NA	NA	TRBV10-1	TRBJ2-3
TGTGCCATCAGGGCTATGGGGCAGACAAACTATGGCTACACCTTC	CAIRAMGQTNYGYTF	15	NA	NA	TRBV10-3	TRBJ1-2
TGCGCCAGCAGCTCCTTGGACAGCGTTGCAGATACGCAGTATTTT	CASSSLDSVADTQYF	15	NA	NA	TRBV5-1	TRBJ2-3
TGCGCCAGCAGCTTGGGACAGGGACACCAAGAGCAGTTCTTC	CASSLGQGHQEQFF	14	NA	TRBD1	TRBV5-1	TRBJ2-1
TGTGCCAGCAGCTCTACCTCAGGGCCGAGGGACGTTTTTAGGTTTGAAGCTTTCTTT	CASSSTSGPRDVFRFEAFF	19	NA	NA	TRBV11-2	TRBJ1-1
TGTGCCAGCAGCTTAGGTACCTTAAATGAGCAGTTCTTC	CASSLGTLNEQFF	13	NA	NA	TRBV11-2	TRBJ2-1
TGCGCCAGCAGTGAGTCTGGGGCAGAGACCCAGTACTTC	CASSESGAETQYF	13	NA	NA	TRBV10-1	TRBJ2-5
TGTGCCAGCAGCCAAACAGGAGGGCTAAGCAATCAGCCCCAGCATTTT	CASSQTGGLSNQPQHF	16	NA	NA	TRBV21-1	TRBJ1-5
TGTGCCAGCCCTAAAAGAGGGCGGGCTAGCAAGGGAAAACAAACGTCCTACGAGCAGTACTTC	CASPKRGRASKGKQTSYEQYF	21	NA	NA	TRBV21-1	TRBJ2-7
TGTGCCAGCACGAGGGACACCAGCGAGACCGGGGAGCTGTTTTTT	CASTRDTSETGELFF	15	NA	NA	TRBV2	TRBJ2-2
TGCGCCAGCAGTGAGTACCCCGGGGAGCTGTTTTTT	CASSEYPGELFF	12	NA	NA	TRBV10-2	TRBJ2-2
TGTGCCAGTAGTAACCGACAGGTAGAATTCCACGAGCAGTACTTC	CASSNRQVEFHEQYF	15	NA	NA	TRBV19	TRBJ2-7
TGTGCCAGCAGCATCACCAGATCACTAGCGGGATTCCCCTTTTCCTACGAGCAGTACTTC	CASSITRSLAGFPFSYEQYF	20	NA	TRBD2	TRBV7-6	TRBJ2-7
TGTGCCAGCAGCTTAGCGTGGTCAACAGGAGGTGGCTACACCTTC	CASSLAWSTGGGYTF	15	NA	NA	TRBV7-8	TRBJ1-2
TGTGCCAGCAGCCCAGGGACTAGCGGGCCCTACGAGCAGTACTTC	CASSPGTSGPYEQYF	15	NA	TRBD2	TRBV14	TRBJ2-7
TGTGCCTGGAGTCTAGGCAGTGGCAATCAGCCCCAGCATTTT	CAWSLGSGNQPQHF	14	NA	NA	TRBV30	TRBJ1-5
TGTGCCAGCAGCTTTGGGGGAACCCTACAAGAGACCCAGTACTTC	CASSFGGTLQETQYF	15	NA	NA	TRBV7-2	TRBJ2-5
TGTGCCAGCAGCTTGGGTGGGGGGGACACAGATACGCAGTATTTT	CASSLGGGDTDTQYF	15	NA	TRBD2	TRBV5-4	TRBJ2-3
TGCGCCAGCAGCTTTCAGGTCCGGGAGACCCAGTACTTC	CASSFQVRETQYF	13	NA	NA	TRBV5-1	TRBJ2-5
TGTGCCAGTAGGAATAGGGGGCTGTCGGAGACCCAGTACTTC	CASRNRGLSETQYF	14	NA	TRBD1	TRBV19	TRBJ2-5
TGTGCCAGCAGTTCGACAGGGGGCGGTTACGAGCAGTACTTC	CASSSTGGGYEQYF	14	NA	TRBD1	TRBV28	TRBJ2-7
TGCGCCAGCAGTATGCGCGGGGGACAGGGGGAAGAGACCCAGTACTTC	CASSMRGGQGEETQYF	16	NA	TRBD1	TRBV10-2	TRBJ2-5
TGTGCCAGCAGTCCCTTGGGACAGGTGGGCGAGCAGTACTTC	CASSPLGQVGEQYF	14	NA	TRBD1	TRBV27	TRBJ2-7
TGTGCCAGCAGCTTGCTAGGGGAGTGGAACACTGAAGCTTTCTTT	CASSLLGEWNTEAFF	15	NA	NA	TRBV7-2	TRBJ1-1
TGCGCCAGCAGCTGGGACAGTGGCGAGCAGTACTTC	CASSWDSGEQYF	12	once	TRBD1	TRBV5-1	TRBJ2-7
TGTGCCGGCGCACGGAACACTGAAGCTTTCTTT	CAGARNTEAFF	11	NA	NA	TRBV2	TRBJ1-1